Below are 22 T cell receptor beta chains sequenced from a single sample in a study of CD8 T cells in Susac syndrome (dated by TCRdb to between 2018 and 2020). Libraries came from the immunoSEQ multiplex PCR assay. RNA was extracted using the RNeasy kit, and about 0.45 to 1 ug of the RNA was reverse transcribed with random hexamers. TCRdb itself trimmed the public reads at Q25 with fastp, ran MiXCR and retained productive beta chains. Rows are unified per CDR3 protein, each entry keeping the most common DNA and genes. Within this sample are a few hundred thousand distinct CDR3 sequences, with 85% to 95% of them counted one time only. Of the sample, about 0.08% is held by the ten largest clones. The sample was CD4+ T cells from PBMCs. Receptor source: a human donor with multiple sclerosis.

The chain recombines TRBV29-1 with TRBJ1-2; 7 nucleotides match TRBD1. The CDR3 runs 13 residues. Germline CDR1 and CDR2: SQVTM and ANQGSEA. Trimming took 5 bases from V and 3 from J; bases not matched to a gene: 6. CDR3 sequence reads: CSVKIGGDYGYTF. The CDR3 bases are TGCAGCGTTAAAATAGGGGGCGACTATGGCTACACCTTC. Looking up the rest from reference TRBV29-1 and TRBJ1-2 gives the full variable domain: SAVISQKPSRDICQRGTSLTIQCQVDSQVTMMFWYRQQPGQSLTLIATANQGSEATYESGFVIDKFPISRPNLTFSTLTVSNMSPEDSSIYLCSVKIGGDYGYTFGSGTRLTVV.

The chain combines TRBV20-1 with TRBJ2-3; D is possibly TRBD2 (7 bases). Trimming shortened V by 3 bases and J by 0 bases, and 13 bases separated the two germline ends. The CDR3 sequence is 15 residues long. Germline V gene sequence: CDR1 DFQATT, CDR2 SNEGSKA (reference sequence). The CDR3, as DNA: TGCAGTGCTAGTACCCGGGGGGCGAGCACAGATACGCAGTATTTT. Its protein product is CSASTRGASTDTQYF.

The chain links TRBV6-1 to TRBJ2-2, with TRBD2 identical over 7 bases. The length of the CDR3 is 16 residues. With V trimmed by 5 bases and J by 2 bases, 8 bases remained unmatched. Germline lookup yields CDR1 MNHNS and CDR2 SASEGT. The CDR3 here is CASSPAGVSNTGELFF. The CDR3 coding sequence is TGTGCCAGCAGTCCGGCGGGGGTCTCTAACACCGGGGAGCTGTTTTTT.

The rearrangement links TRBV5-1 to TRBJ2-5; the D gene is possibly TRBD1 (6 bases). There are 13 residues in the CDR3. Germline CDR1 is SGHRS and CDR2 is YFSETQ. V dropped 0 bases and J dropped 9 bases, with 12 bases sitting between them. The CDR3 here is CASSLDRVQAQYF. Written as DNA, the CDR3 is TGCGCCAGCAGCTTGGACAGGGTCCAGGCCCAGTACTTC.

The chain carries TRBV7-9 and TRBJ1-2; TRBD1 is a possible D gene (6 bases). Germline CDR1 is SEHNR and CDR2 is FQNEAQ (reference sequence). V lost 2 bases and J lost 6, with 16 bases in between. The CDR3 length is 15 residues. The DNA for the CDR3 is TGTGCCAGCAGCTTACTTACCGGGACACTGGATGGCTACACCTTC. Translation: CASSLLTGTLDGYTF.

The chain joins TRBV27 to TRBJ2-7; D possibly corresponds to TRBD1 (5 bases). Per the germline V gene, CDR1 is MNHEY and CDR2 is SMNVEV (reference sequence). CDR3 length equals 13 residues. V was shortened by 6 bases and J by 3 bases, with 12 bases between the two germline ends. DNA for the CDR3: TGTGCCAGCAGGCCAGGGCTAGGCTACGAGCAGTACTTC. Protein: CASRPGLGYEQYF.

The chain carries TRBV2 and TRBJ1-5; maybe TRBD1 (5 bases). The CDR3 is 13 amino acids. Germline V gene lookup returns CDR1 SNHLY and CDR2 FYNNEI. Trimming removed 7 bases at V and 4 bases at J, with 11 bases between. The CDR3 nucleotides read TGTGCCAGCATGTCCGGGGCAAATCAGCCCCAGCATTTT. Protein product: CASMSGANQPQHF.

The V call is TRBV13, the J call TRBJ1-2, with D unclear. Germline V lookup: CDR1 PRHDT, CDR2 FYEKMQ (reference sequence). The CDR3 runs to 12 residues. V gave up 2 bases and J gave up 6 bases, with 7 bases separating them. CDR3 sequence (DNA): TGTGCCAGCAGCTTACTTGGGGATGGCTACACCTTC. Translating gives CASSLLGDGYTF. The variable domain in full, with the rest retrieved from reference TRBV13 and TRBJ1-2, is AAGVIQSPRHLIKEKRETATLKCYPIPRHDTVYWYQQGPGQDPQFLISFYEKMQSDKGSIPDRFSAQQFSDYHSELNMSSLELGDSALYFCASSLLGDGYTFGSGTRLTVV.

The chain carries TRBV30 and TRBJ2-1, with 9 bases identical to TRBD2. Germline V gene lookup returns CDR1 GTSNPN and CDR2 SVGIG (reference sequence). The CDR3 loop spans 14 amino acids. Trimming cost V 4 bases and J 11 bases; bases outside gene matches: 12. CDR3 amino acids: CAWIERGALNKQFF. In DNA form, the CDR3 reads TGTGCCTGGATCGAGCGGGGGGCCCTGAATAAGCAGTTCTTC.

The rearrangement uses TRBV20-1 and TRBJ1-2; D remains unclear. Per the germline V gene, CDR1 is DFQATT and CDR2 is SNEGSKA (reference sequence). The CDR3 length is 12 residues. V was clipped by 6 bases and J by 3 bases, with 11 bases between them. This chain's CDR3 is CSAPGIYYGYTF. CDR3 in DNA: TGCAGTGCCCCCGGGATATACTATGGCTACACCTTC.

The chain couples TRBV6-5 to TRBJ2-7; D may match TRBD1 or TRBD2 (5 bases each). The V end lost 8 bases, the J end lost 5 bases, and 10 bases lay between the germline ends. This CDR3 has 11 residues. The germline V gene has CDR1 MNHEY and CDR2 SVGAGI. Here the CDR3 DNA reads TGTGCCAGCCGGGACGTTGACGAGCAGTACTTC. This encodes CASRDVDEQYF.

V gene TRBV6-1 combines with J gene TRBJ1-1, with a possible D match to TRBD1 (5 bases). V was trimmed by 3 bases and J by 2 bases, leaving 10 bases between them. This CDR3 region has 14 residues. Per the germline V gene, CDR1 is MNHNS and CDR2 is SASEGT. The CDR3 region has the DNA TGTGCCAGCAGTGATTGGACAATAAACACTGAAGCTTTCTTT. Protein: CASSDWTINTEAFF.

The V call is TRBV3-1, the J call TRBJ2-6; D is uncertain. Trimming pared 1 base from V and 3 bases from J, leaving 4 bases between. The CDR3 covers 14 residues. Germline assignment: CDR1 LGHDT and CDR2 YNNKEL (reference sequence). The CDR3 nucleotides read TGTGCCAGCAGCCAAGTCGGTGGGGCCAACGTCCTGACTTTC. Protein: CASSQVGGANVLTF.

The J gene is TRBJ2-6, the V gene TRBV7-3; 7 positions match TRBD2. From germline, CDR1 is SGHTA and CDR2 FQGTGA. This CDR3 spans 18 amino acids. The J segment lost 4 bases and the V segment lost 5 bases, leaving 14 bases of the junction unmatched. For the CDR3, the DNA is TGTGCCAGCAGCCCCAAGGGCGGGGGTGCCCCAGGGGCCAACGTCCTGACTTTC. Encoded protein: CASSPKGGGAPGANVLTF.

The chain combines TRBV6-1 with TRBJ1-2; D unresolved. Trimming cost V 0 bases and J 0 bases, with 8 bases left between them. Germline lookup yields CDR1 MNHNS and CDR2 SASEGT. This CDR3 is 15 amino acids long. As DNA, the CDR3 is TGTGCCAGCAGTGAAGCCGGGAACTCTAACTATGGCTACACCTTC. Its translation is CASSEAGNSNYGYTF.

The chain recombines TRBV7-9 with TRBJ1-2, with TRBD1 identical over 8 bases. The ends lost 7 bases at V and 0 bases at J; junction bases unmatched: 7. CDR1 and CDR2 from the germline V gene are SEHNR and FQNEAQ (reference sequence). The CDR3 runs 15 residues. The CDR3 sequence: CASNQDRVTNYGYTF. CDR3 bases: TGTGCCAGCAACCAGGACAGGGTGACTAACTATGGCTACACCTTC.

The chain couples TRBV9 to TRBJ2-3; D remains ambiguous. The CDR3 loop spans 14 amino acids. Germline V gene sequence: CDR1 SGDLS, CDR2 YYNGEE. The V end lost 3 bases, the J end lost 4 bases, and 12 bases lay between the germline ends. The CDR3, as DNA: TGTGCCAGCAGCGACGGTTTACCGCCAGATACGCAGTATTTT. It translates to CASSDGLPPDTQYF.

The chain joins TRBV4-1 to TRBJ2-2; TRBD2 aligns across 8 bases. The CDR3 loop spans 17 amino acids. Germline-derived CDR1 and CDR2 are MGHRA and YSYEKL. J gave up 0 bases and V 0 bases, and 3 bases lay outside the gene matches. The CDR3 coding sequence is TGCGCCAGCAGCCAAGAAGGGCGGGGGGCGAACACCGGGGAGCTGTTTTTT. It translates to CASSQEGRGANTGELFF.

This chain joins TRBV12-3 or TRBV12-4 and TRBJ1-5; D remains ambiguous. Trimming cost V 2 bases and J 5 bases, with 13 bases left between them. The CDR3 consists of 15 residues. The CDR3 is CASSLLSGADQPQHF. The CDR3 bases are TGTGCCAGCAGTTTACTCTCAGGAGCCGATCAGCCCCAGCATTTT.

V and J are TRBV7-9 and TRBJ2-7, with D tentatively TRBD2 (5 bases). The CDR3 contains 13 residues. CDR1 is SEHNR, CDR2 FQNEAQ, per germline (reference sequence). The ends were cut back, 4 bases at V and 1 base at J, with 8 bases in the middle. CDR3 in amino acids: CASSSSGSYEQYF. The CDR3 coding sequence is TGTGCCAGCAGCTCTTCGGGGTCCTACGAGCAGTACTTC.

V and J are TRBV20-1 and TRBJ2-3; TRBD2 agrees at 8 bases. Losses at the gene ends were 1 base for V and 4 bases for J; bases not matched to a gene: 4. This CDR3 spans 14 amino acids. Germline assignment: CDR1 DFQATT and CDR2 SNEGSKA (reference sequence). The CDR3 loop is CSARGSSGPDTQYF. CDR3 bases: TGCAGTGCTAGAGGGTCTAGCGGGCCAGATACGCAGTATTTT.

CDR3 bases: TGCAGTGCTAGAGTGGGGGGGGGCATAGATACGCAGTATTTT. Encoded protein: CSARVGGGIDTQYF. The chain links TRBV20-1 to TRBJ2-3; possible D gene TRBD2, 7 bases. The V gene's germline CDR1 is DFQATT and CDR2 SNEGSKA (reference sequence). The length of the CDR3 is 14 residues. V was pared by 1 base and J by 5 bases, with 13 bases between.